These 8 T cell receptor beta chains were all obtained from the same sample, sequenced in a study of T cell responses to AZD1222 COVID-19 vaccine. Only in-frame clones appear in the TCRdb table, and some are missing; sequencing was by immunoSEQ multiplex PCR. Found here are tens of thousands of clones, around 83% of them singletons; the top ten hold roughly 12%. The input for sequencing was peripheral blood, taken on day 0 of AZD1222 vaccination. The receptor source for this set is an adult in good health.

The gene calls are TRBV19 and TRBJ2-1, with 8 bases fitting TRBD2. J lost 9 bases, V lost 1 base, and 14 bases had no gene match. The CDR3 length is 17 residues. Germline loops: CDR1 LNHDA, CDR2 SQIVND (reference sequence). The DNA for the CDR3 is TGTGCCAGTAGTATAGGGGGCGGGACTAGGGTTCCGGGTGAGCAGTTCTTC. As protein: CASSIGGGTRVPGEQFF. Supplemented by reference TRBV19 and TRBJ2-1, the full variable domain reads DGGITQSPKYLFRKEGQNVTLSCEQNLNHDAMYWYRQDPGQGLRLIYYSQIVNDFQKGDIAEGYSVSREKKESFPLTVTSAQKNPTAFYLCASSIGGGTRVPGEQFFGPGTRLTVL.

This chain joins TRBV7-2 and TRBJ1-1; D is possibly TRBD1 (5 bases). The CDR3 covers 15 residues. Germline CDR1 reads SGHTA; CDR2 reads FQGNSA. V was shortened by 1 base and J by 5 bases, with 14 bases between the two germline ends. In DNA form, the CDR3 reads TGTGCCAGCAGCTTAGTCCCAGGGCAAATGACTGAAGCTTTCTTT. This translates into CASSLVPGQMTEAFF.

The CDR3, as DNA: TGTGCCAGCAGCTTGGAGACAGGGTTAAGTGAAGCTTTCTTT. It yields the protein CASSLETGLSEAFF. V and J are TRBV5-6 and TRBJ1-1; TRBD1 matches 7 bases. The CDR3 sequence is 14 residues long. In germline, CDR1 is SGHDT, CDR2 YYEEEE. Germline trimming cut 0 bases from V and 7 bases from J; bases unmatched to any gene: 6.

This chain connects TRBV5-6 to TRBJ2-7, with 8 positions matching TRBD1. The V gene's germline CDR1 is SGHDT and CDR2 YYEEEE. The CDR3 has 15 amino acids. The junction had 8 bases not matched to a gene; V was cut back by 4 bases and J by 2 bases. In DNA, the CDR3 is TGTGCCAGCAGCCCCTGGGACAGGAGAACCTACGAGCAGTACTTC. It is translated as CASSPWDRRTYEQYF.

V and J are TRBV7-6 and TRBJ2-1; 15 nucleotides match TRBD2. Germline V gives CDR1 SGHVS, CDR2 FNYEAQ. CDR3 length: 15 amino acids. The V gene end was trimmed by 4 bases and the J gene end by 7 bases; junction bases not matched to a gene: 2. The CDR3 nucleotides are TGTGCCAGCAGCTGGACTAGCGGGGGGGCAAATGAGCAGTTCTTC. As protein: CASSWTSGGANEQFF.

V is TRBV28 and J is TRBJ2-7; no clear D gene. V lost 1 base and J lost 3, with 10 bases in between. Germline V gene sequence: CDR1 MDHEN, CDR2 SYDVKM. The CDR3 is 14 amino acids. The DNA of the CDR3 is TGTGCCAGCAGTTTATTAGTACCTAACTACGAGCAGTACTTC. Protein sequence: CASSLLVPNYEQYF.

The chain uses TRBV4-3 and TRBJ2-7; D not resolved. The germline V gene encodes CDR1 LGHNA and CDR2 YSLEER. Trimming took off 1 base at V and 2 bases at J, with 9 bases between the two ends. CDR3 length: 14 residues. The CDR3 DNA is TGCGCCAGCAGCCAAGTCCTAGGGACCTACGAGCAGTACTTC. Protein product: CASSQVLGTYEQYF.

Here the CDR3 reads CASRPGQGVGEQFF. Here the CDR3 DNA reads TGTGCCAGTAGACCGGGACAGGGAGTCGGTGAGCAGTTCTTC. This rearrangement joins TRBV19 to TRBJ2-1; 9 bases fit TRBD1. The CDR3 runs 14 residues. Trimming took 6 bases from V and 9 from J; bases not matched to a gene: 9. CDR1 is LNHDA and CDR2 is SQIVND in the germline V gene (reference sequence).